Sequencing of this TCR beta chain was carried out in a study of technical replicates of blood from a handful of donors. Using immunoSEQ multiplex PCR, the repertoire was profiled, and TCRdb retains in-frame clones only, with some absent. The data contain tens of thousands of clones, approximately 86% of them singletons. This receptor was identified in a human donor in good health. Some clones in this sample may be carry-over from other donors' samples. The sequenced sample consisted of PBMCs.

DNA of the CDR3: TGTGCCAGCAGCTTAGGGTCAGGGCCCAACGAGCAGTACTTC. Translating it yields CASSLGSGPNEQYF. The V call is TRBV7-2, the J call TRBJ2-7; a weak D match, TRBD1 (5 bases). V lost 1 base and J lost 5, with 12 bases in between. CDR1 is SGHTA, CDR2 FQGNSA, per germline. The CDR3 is 14 residues long.